The sequence of this TCR beta chain was determined in a study of radiotherapy plus CTLA-4 blockade in lung cancer (dated by TCRdb to about 2018). Regarding the complete study: Objective responses occurred in approximately 19% of enrolled patients, and 31% achieved disease control.

To prepare the library, the immunoSEQ multiplex PCR assay was applied. Sourced from immuneACCESS, this table was stored by TCRdb with only in-frame sequences that have V and J called. A share of the clones is absent; for the studies checked, an unresolved V gene accounts for under half, and the remainder has no known explanation. The sample data list 58,000 or so clones, and roughly 80% of these were observed just once. The leading ten clones occupy roughly 15% of the sample. The study evaluated CTLA-4 blockade (ipilimumab) given together with focal radiation therapy in patients who had chemo-refractory metastatic non-small-cell lung cancer. Sequences SGHNT (CDR1) and YYREEE (CDR2) are obtained from the germline V gene (reference sequence). Trimming at the junction amounts to 7 bases on V and 2 bases on J, and the germline ends lie 15 bases apart. The CDR3 contains 14 residues, cysteine and phenylalanine counted. The sequence is cut down to CDR3 DNA, 42 bases in frame from base 1.

General conclusions and limits of the study: TCR clones derived from tumors expanded in peripheral blood after treatment with radiotherapy and ipilimumab. The strongest predictors of response, as reported, were early dynamic changes in blood T cell clones along with a rise in serum interferon-beta after radiation.

Worth noting for this clone: No antigen is known for it. The record has no base qualities; no much larger clone is one base away.

This sequence was found in a human donor with non-small cell lung cancer who had a complete response to radiotherapy plus ipilimumab. The source material was peripheral blood, sampled from a patient treated with radiotherapy plus ipilimumab. The V and J segments used are TRBV5-4 and TRBJ2-5; TRBD1 is a weak D gene call, 6 bases matching. Here is the DNA: TGTGCCAGCGCCCGAGGGGGTGCGCAAGAGACCCAGTACTTC. This sequence encodes CASARGGAQETQYF.